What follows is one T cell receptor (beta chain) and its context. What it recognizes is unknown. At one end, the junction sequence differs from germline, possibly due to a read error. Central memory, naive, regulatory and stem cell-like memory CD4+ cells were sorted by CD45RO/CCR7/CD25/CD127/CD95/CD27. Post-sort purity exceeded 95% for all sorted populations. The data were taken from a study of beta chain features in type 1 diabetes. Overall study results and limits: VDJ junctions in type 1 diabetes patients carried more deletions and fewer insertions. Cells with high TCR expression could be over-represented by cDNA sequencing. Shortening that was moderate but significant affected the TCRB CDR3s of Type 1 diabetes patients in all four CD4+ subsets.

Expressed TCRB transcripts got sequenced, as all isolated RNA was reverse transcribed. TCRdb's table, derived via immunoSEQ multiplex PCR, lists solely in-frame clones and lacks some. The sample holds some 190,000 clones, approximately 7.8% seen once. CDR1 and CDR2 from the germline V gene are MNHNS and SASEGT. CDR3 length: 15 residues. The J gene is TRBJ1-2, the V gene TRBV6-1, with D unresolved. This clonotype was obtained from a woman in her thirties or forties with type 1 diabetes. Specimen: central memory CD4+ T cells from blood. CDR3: CAISESPGRIYGYTF. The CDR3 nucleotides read TGTGCCATCAGTGAAAGCCCAGGCCGTATCTATGGCTACACCTTC.